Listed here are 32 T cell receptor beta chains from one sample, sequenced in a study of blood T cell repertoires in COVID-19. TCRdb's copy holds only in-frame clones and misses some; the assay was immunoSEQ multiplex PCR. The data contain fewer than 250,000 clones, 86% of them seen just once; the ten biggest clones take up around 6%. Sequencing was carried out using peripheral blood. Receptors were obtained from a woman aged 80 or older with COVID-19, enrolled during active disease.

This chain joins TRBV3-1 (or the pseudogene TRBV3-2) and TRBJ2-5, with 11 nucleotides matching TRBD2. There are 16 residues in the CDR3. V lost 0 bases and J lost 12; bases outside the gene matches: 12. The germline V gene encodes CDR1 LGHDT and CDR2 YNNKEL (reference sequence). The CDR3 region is CASSQERTGTSGIKYF. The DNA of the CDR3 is TGTGCCAGCAGCCAAGAGAGAACCGGGACTAGCGGAATTAAGTACTTC.

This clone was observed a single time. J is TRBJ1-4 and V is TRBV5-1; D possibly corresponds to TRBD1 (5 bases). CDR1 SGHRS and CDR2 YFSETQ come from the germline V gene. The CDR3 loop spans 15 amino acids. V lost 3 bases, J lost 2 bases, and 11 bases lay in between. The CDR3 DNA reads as TGCGCCAGCAGCTCCCTCGGGGGGACTAATGAAAAACTGTTTTTT. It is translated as CASSSLGGTNEKLFF.

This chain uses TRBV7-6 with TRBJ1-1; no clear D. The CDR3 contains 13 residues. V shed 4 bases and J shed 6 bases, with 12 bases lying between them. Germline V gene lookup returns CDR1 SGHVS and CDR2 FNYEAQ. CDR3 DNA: TGTGCCAGCAGCTCAGGAGGGTTCGCTGAAGCTTTCTTT. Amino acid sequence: CASSSGGFAEAFF.

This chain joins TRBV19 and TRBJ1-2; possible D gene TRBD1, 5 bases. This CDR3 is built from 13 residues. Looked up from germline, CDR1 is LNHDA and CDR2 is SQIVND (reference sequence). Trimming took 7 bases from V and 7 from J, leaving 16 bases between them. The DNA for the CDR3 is TGTGCCAGTACTTATCTCAGGGCCTCTGGCTACACCTTC. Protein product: CASTYLRASGYTF.

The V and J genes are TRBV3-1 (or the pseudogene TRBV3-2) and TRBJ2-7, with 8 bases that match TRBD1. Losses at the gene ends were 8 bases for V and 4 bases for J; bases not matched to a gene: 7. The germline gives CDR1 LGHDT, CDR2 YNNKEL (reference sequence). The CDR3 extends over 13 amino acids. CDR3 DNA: TGTGCCAGCCGGGGACAGGCCTTTTACGAGCAGTACTTC. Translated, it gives CASRGQAFYEQYF.

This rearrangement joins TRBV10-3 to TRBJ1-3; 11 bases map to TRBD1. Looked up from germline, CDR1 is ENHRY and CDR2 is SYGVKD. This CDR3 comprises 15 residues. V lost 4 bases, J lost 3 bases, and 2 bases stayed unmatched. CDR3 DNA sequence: TGTGCCATCAGTGGCGGGACAGGGGGTGGAAACACCATATATTTT. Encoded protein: CAISGGTGGGNTIYF.

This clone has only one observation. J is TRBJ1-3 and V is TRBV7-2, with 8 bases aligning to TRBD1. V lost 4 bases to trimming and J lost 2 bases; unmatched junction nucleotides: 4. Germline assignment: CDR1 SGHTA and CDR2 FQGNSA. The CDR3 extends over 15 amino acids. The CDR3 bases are TGTGCCAGCAGCTCCTCAGGGGGCGCTGGAAACACCATATATTTT. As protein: CASSSSGGAGNTIYF.

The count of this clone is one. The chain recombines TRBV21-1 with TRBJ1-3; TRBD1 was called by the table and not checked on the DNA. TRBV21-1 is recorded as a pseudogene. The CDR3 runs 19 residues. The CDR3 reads CASSKWGTAKGKLGNTIYF. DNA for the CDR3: TGTGCCAGCAGCAAATGGGGGACAGCAAAAGGTAAACTTGGAAACACCATATATTTT.

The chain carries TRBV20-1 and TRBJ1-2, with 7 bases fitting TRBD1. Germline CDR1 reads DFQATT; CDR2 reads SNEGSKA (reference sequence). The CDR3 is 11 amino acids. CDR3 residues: CRPGGIYGYTF. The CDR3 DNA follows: TGCAGACCAGGGGGAATCTATGGCTACACCTTC.

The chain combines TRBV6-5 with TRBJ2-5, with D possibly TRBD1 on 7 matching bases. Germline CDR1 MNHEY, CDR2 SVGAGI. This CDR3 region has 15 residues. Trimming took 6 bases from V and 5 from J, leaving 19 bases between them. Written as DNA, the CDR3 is TGTGCCAGCAGGGCCTCAGGGGGGCAAATCGAGACCCAGTACTTC. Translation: CASRASGGQIETQYF.

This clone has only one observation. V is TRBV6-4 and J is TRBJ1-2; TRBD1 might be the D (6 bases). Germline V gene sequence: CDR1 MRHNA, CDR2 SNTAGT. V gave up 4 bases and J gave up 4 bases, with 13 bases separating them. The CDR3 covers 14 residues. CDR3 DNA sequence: TGTGCCAGCAGTGGGACAGTGTCTTCCTATGGCTACACCTTC. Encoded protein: CASSGTVSSYGYTF.

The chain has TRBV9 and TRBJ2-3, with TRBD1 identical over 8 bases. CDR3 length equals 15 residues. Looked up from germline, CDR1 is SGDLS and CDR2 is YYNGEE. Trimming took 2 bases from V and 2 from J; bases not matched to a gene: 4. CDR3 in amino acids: CASSVLRGLTDTQYF. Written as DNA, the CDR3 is TGTGCCAGCAGCGTCCTCAGGGGGCTCACAGATACGCAGTATTTT.

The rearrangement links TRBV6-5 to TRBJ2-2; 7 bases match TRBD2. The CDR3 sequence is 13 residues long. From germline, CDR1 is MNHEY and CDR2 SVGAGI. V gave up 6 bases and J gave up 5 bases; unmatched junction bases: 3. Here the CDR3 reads CASRPGGTGELFF. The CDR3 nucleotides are TGTGCCAGCAGACCGGGGGGAACCGGGGAGCTGTTTTTT.

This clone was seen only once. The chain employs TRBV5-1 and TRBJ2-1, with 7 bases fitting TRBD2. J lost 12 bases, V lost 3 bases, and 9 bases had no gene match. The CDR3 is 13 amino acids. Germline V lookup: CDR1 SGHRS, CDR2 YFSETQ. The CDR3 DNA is TGCGCCAGCAGCTCGGGAGGTTCGTTTGGGCAGTTCTTC. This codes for CASSSGGSFGQFF.

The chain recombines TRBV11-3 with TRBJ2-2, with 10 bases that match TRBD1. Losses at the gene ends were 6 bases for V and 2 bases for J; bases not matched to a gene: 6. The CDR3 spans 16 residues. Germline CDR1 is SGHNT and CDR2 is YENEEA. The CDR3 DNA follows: TGTGCCAGCAGTCCCCCGACAGGGGGCAACACCGGGGAGCTGTTTTTT. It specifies CASSPPTGGNTGELFF.

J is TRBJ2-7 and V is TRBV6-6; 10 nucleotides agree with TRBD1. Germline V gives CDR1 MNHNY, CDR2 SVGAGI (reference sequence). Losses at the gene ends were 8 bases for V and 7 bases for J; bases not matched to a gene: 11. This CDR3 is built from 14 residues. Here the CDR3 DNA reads TGTGCCAGCTGCGCTAGACAGGGGGCGCGTGAGCAGTACGTC. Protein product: CASCARQGAREQYV.

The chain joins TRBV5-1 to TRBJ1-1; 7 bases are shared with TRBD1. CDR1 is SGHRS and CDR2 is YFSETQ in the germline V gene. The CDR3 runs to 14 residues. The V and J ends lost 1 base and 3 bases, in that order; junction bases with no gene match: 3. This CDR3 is CASSLRGTDTEAFF. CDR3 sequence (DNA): TGCGCCAGCAGCTTGCGCGGGACAGACACTGAAGCTTTCTTT.

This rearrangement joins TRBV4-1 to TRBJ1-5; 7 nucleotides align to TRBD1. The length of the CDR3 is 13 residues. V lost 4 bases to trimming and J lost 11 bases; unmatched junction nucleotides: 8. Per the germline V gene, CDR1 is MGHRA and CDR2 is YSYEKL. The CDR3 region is CASSRGGEGAQHF. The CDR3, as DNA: TGCGCCAGCAGCCGAGGGGGCGAGGGGGCCCAGCATTTT.

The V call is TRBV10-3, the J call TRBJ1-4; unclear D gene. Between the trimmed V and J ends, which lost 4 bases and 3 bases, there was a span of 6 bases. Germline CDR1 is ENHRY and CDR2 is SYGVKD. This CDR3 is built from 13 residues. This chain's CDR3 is CAISATANEKLFF. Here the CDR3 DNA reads TGTGCCATCAGTGCCACGGCTAATGAAAAACTGTTTTTT.

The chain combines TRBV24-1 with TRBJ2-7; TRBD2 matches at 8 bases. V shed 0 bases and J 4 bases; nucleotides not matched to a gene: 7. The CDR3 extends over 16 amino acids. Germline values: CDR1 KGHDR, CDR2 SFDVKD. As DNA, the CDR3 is TGTGCCACCAGTGATTTGGCCAGCGGGGGCCGTTACGAGCAGTACGTC. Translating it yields CATSDLASGGRYEQYV.

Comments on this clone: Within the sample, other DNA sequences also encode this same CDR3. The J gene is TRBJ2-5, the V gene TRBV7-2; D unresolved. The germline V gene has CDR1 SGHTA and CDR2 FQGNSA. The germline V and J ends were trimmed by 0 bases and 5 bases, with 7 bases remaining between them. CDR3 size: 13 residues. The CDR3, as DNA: TGTGCCAGCAGCTTAGCGCTCCGGGAGACCCAGTACTTC. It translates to CASSLALRETQYF.

DNA for the CDR3: TGTGCCAGCAGGCAGGGGGCTTTAGAAAAACTGTTTTTT. Translation gives CASRQGALEKLFF. The chain carries TRBV6-6 and TRBJ1-4; 8 bases are a match to TRBD1. The junction had 5 bases not matched to a gene; V was cut back by 6 bases and J by 8 bases. The CDR3 runs 13 residues. The germline gives CDR1 MNHNY, CDR2 SVGAGI (reference sequence).

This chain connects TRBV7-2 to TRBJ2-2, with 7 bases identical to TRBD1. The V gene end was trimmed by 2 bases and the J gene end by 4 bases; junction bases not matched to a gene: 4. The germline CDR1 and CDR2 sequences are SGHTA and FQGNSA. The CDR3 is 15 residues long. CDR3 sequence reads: CASSLSTGSTGELFF. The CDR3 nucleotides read TGTGCCAGCAGCTTATCGACAGGGTCCACCGGGGAGCTGTTTTTT.

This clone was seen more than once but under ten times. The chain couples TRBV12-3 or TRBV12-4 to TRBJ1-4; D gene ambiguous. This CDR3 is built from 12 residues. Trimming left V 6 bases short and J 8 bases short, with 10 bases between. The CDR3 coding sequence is TGTGCCAGCAGGTCCGGGATAGAAAAACTGTTTTTT. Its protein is CASRSGIEKLFF.

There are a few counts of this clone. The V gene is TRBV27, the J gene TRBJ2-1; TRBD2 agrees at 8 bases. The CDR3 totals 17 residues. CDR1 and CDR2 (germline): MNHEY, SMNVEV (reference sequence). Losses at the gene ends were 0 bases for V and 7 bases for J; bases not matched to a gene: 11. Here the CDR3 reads CASSLSGTRLWLNEQFF. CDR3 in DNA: TGTGCCAGCAGTTTATCCGGGACTAGGCTATGGTTGAATGAGCAGTTCTTC.

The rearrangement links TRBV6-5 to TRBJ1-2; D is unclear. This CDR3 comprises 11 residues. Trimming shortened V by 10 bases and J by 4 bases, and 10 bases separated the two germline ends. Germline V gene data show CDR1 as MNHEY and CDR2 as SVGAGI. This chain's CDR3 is CAIPPVYGYTF. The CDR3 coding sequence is TGTGCCATCCCCCCCGTCTATGGCTACACCTTC.

CDR3 DNA: TGTGCCAGCAGTTTAAGTACCCTGGCAACTGAAGCTTTCTTT. The encoded protein is CASSLSTLATEAFF. This chain uses TRBV27 with TRBJ1-1; D unclear. The CDR3 sequence is 14 residues long. Germline values: CDR1 MNHEY, CDR2 SMNVEV (reference sequence). Trimming pared 2 bases from V and 5 bases from J, leaving 12 bases between.

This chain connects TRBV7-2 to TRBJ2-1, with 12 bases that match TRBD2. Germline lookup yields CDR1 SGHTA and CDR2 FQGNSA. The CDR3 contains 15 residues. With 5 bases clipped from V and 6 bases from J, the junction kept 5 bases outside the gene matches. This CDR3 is CASSKALAGGNEQFF. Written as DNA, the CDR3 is TGTGCCAGCAGCAAGGCACTAGCGGGGGGCAATGAGCAGTTCTTC.

DNA of the CDR3: TGTGCCAGCAGCTTAAAGGGACAGCCCGTCTCCGATACGCAGTATTTT. This codes for CASSLKGQPVSDTQYF. The chain couples TRBV7-9 to TRBJ2-3, with 7 positions matching TRBD1. Germline trimming cut 2 bases from V and 6 bases from J; bases unmatched to any gene: 11. Germline V gene data show CDR1 as SEHNR and CDR2 as FQNEAQ (reference sequence). CDR3 length: 16 amino acids. The entire variable domain, with the rest obtained from reference TRBV7-9 and TRBJ2-3, is as follows: DTGVSQNPRHKITKRGQNVTFRCDPISEHNRLYWYRQTLGQGPEFLTYFQNEAQLEKSRLLSDRFSAERPKGSFSTLEIQRTEQGDSAMYLCASSLKGQPVSDTQYFGPGTRLTVL.

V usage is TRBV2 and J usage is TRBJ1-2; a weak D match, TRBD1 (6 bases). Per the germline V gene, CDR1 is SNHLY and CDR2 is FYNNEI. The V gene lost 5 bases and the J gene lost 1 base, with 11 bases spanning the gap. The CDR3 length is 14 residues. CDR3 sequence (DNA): TGTGCCAGCAGTTCCGACAGGAATAACTATGGCTACACCTTC. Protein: CASSSDRNNYGYTF.

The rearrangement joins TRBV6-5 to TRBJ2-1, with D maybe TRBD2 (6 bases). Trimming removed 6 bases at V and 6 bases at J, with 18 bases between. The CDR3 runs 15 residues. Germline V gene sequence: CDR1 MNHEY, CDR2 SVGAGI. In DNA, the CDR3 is TGTGCCAGCAGCCCCGGGGTAGCGGACCCCAATGAGCAGTTCTTC. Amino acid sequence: CASSPGVADPNEQFF.

The CDR3 loop is CASSVDARDREETQYF. In DNA, the CDR3 is TGTGCCAGCAGCGTAGACGCAAGGGACAGGGAAGAGACCCAGTACTTC. This sequence joins TRBV9 and TRBJ2-5; 9 bases align to TRBD1. After removal of 0 bases from V and 3 bases from J, the junction contained 6 bases not matched to a gene. Germline CDR1 is SGDLS and CDR2 is YYNGEE. The CDR3 has 16 residues.